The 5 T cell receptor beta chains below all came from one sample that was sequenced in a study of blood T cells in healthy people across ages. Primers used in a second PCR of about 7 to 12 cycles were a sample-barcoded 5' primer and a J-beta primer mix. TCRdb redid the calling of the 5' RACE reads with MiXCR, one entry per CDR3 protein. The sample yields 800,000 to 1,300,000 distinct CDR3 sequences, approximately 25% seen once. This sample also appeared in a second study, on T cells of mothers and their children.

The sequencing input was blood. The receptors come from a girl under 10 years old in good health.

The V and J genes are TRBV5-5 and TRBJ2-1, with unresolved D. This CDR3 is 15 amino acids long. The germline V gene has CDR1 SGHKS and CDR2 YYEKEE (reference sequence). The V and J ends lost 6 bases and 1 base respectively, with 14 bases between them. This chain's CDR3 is CASNERQKSYNEQFF. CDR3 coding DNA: TGTGCCAGCAACGAAAGGCAGAAGTCCTACAATGAGCAGTTCTTC.

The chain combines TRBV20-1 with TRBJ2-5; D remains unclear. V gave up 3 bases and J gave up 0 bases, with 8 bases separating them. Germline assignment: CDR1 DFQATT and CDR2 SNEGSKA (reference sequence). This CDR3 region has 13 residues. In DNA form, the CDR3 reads TGCAGTGCTAGGGCGAGGTACCAAGAGACCCAGTACTTC. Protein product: CSARARYQETQYF.

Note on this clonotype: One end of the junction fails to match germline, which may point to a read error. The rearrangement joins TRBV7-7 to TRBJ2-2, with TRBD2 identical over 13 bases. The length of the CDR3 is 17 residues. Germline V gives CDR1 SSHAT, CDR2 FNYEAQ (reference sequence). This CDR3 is CASSPLAGGMNTGELFF. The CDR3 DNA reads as TGTGCTAGCAGCCCACTAGCGGGGGGGATGAACACCGGGGAGCTGTTTTTT. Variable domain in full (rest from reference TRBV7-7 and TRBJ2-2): GAGVSQSPRYKVTKRGQDVTLRCDPISSHATLYWYQQALGQGPEFLTYFNYEAQPDKSGLPSDRFSAERPEGSISTLTIQRTEQRDSAMYRCASSPLAGGMNTGELFFGEGSRLTVL.

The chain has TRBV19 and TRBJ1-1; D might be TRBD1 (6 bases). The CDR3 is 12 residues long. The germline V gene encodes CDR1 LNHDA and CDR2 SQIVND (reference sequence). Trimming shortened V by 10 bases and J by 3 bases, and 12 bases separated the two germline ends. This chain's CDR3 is CATTQGYTEAFF. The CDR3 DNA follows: TGTGCCACAACCCAGGGGTACACTGAAGCTTTCTTT.

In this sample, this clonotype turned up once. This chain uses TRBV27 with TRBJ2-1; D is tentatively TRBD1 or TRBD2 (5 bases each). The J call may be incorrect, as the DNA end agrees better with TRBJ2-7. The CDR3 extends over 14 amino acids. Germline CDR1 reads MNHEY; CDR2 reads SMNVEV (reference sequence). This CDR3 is CASSLPGPNYEQYF. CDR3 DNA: TGTGCCAGCAGTCTACCGGGACCTAACTACGAGCAGTACTTC.